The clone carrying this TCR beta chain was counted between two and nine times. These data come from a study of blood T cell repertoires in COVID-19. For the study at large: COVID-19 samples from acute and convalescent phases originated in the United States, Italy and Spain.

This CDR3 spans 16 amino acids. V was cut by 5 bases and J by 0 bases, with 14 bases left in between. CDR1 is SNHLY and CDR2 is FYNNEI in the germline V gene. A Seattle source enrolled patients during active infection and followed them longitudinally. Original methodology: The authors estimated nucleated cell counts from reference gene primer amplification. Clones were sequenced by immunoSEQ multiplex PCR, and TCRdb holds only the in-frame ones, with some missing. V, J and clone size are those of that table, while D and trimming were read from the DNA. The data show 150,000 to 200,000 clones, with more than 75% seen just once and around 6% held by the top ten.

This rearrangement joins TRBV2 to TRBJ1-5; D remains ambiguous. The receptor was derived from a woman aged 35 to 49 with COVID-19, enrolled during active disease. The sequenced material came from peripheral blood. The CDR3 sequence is CASSSARLDSNQPQHF. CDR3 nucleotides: TGTGCCAGCAGTTCCGCCCGACTAGATAGCAATCAGCCCCAGCATTTT.